The following is a T cell receptor beta chain sequence with its context. Its antigen is not known. The PCR contained 60 Vbeta and 13 Jbeta primers. Using immunoSEQ multiplex PCR, the repertoire was profiled, and TCRdb retains in-frame clones only, with some absent. The data contain 150,000 to 200,000 clones, 70% to 80% of them seen just once; the ten biggest clones take up less than 1.5%. The source of the sample is a study of cytomegalovirus exposure and HLA in healthy donors. Overall study results and limits: A later analysis appeared to link common viral pathogens to several of the most significant clusters. Roughly uniform sequencing depth across donors was assumed, possibly incorrectly.

The clonotype comes from a man aged 18-30 years in good health and CMV-seronegative. What was sequenced was PBMCs.

The CDR3 loop reads CASSDHTGFYEQYF. CDR3 in DNA: TGTGCCAGCTCCGACCACACCGGGTTCTACGAGCAGTACTTC. The gene calls are TRBV18 and TRBJ2-7; D ambiguous. Germline V gene sequence: CDR1 KGHSH, CDR2 LQKENI. V lost 6 bases, J lost 3 bases, and 15 bases lay in between. CDR3 length: 14 residues.